The rows below give T cell receptor beta chains drawn from one sample of a study of cytomegalovirus exposure and HLA in healthy donors. Only in-frame clones appear in the TCRdb table, and some are missing; sequencing was by immunoSEQ multiplex PCR. There are approximately 140,000 clones in the sample; more than 75% occur only once, and about 3.9% lies in the top ten. Specimen: PBMCs. These receptors were taken from a man between 18 and 35 years old in good health and CMV-seronegative. CDR3s include the opening cysteine and the closing phenylalanine or tryptophan. Each record gives: D gene, V gene, J gene, clone size, CDR3 protein, CDR3 DNA. A D gene is named only where the DNA matches it firmly. Only some rows state a clone size, as once, few, many or a class for expanded clones.

NA,TRBV28,TRBJ1-4,NA,CASSFGGGNNEKLFF,TGTGCCAGCAGTTTTGGCGGAGGGAATAATGAAAAACTGTTTTTT
NA,TRBV29-1,TRBJ2-7,NA,CSAQGGEQYF,TGCAGCGCCCAGGGGGGCGAGCAGTACTTC
NA,TRBV19,TRBJ2-2,NA,CASSPQGGSSTGELFF,TGTGCCAGTAGTCCACAGGGGGGGTCGAGCACCGGGGAGCTGTTTTTT
NA,TRBV10-2,TRBJ2-5,NA,CASSEAEGRGETQYF,TGCGCCAGCAGTGAAGCGGAGGGGCGAGGGGAGACCCAGTACTTC
TRBD1,TRBV6-5,TRBJ2-2,NA,CASSYDGSRGPGELFF,TGTGCCAGCAGTTACGATGGGAGCAGGGGGCCCGGGGAGCTGTTTTTT
TRBD1,TRBV5-6,TRBJ1-3,few,CASSYRTGYSGNTIYF,TGTGCCAGCAGCTACCGGACAGGCTACTCTGGAAACACCATATATTTT
TRBD2,TRBV2,TRBJ2-7,few,CASTGWREGWYEQYF,TGTGCCAGCACCGGCTGGCGGGAGGGCTGGTACGAGCAGTACTTC
TRBD1,TRBV28,TRBJ1-2,NA,CASSEQGNYGYTF,TGTGCCAGCAGCGAACAGGGGAACTATGGCTACACCTTC
NA,TRBV11-3,TRBJ1-4,NA,CASSLEQTNEKLFF,TGTGCCAGCAGCTTAGAACAGACGAATGAAAAACTGTTTTTT
TRBD1,TRBV25-1,TRBJ1-5,once,CASSATGVGQPQHF,TGTGCCAGCAGTGCAACAGGGGTCGGGCAGCCCCAGCATTTT
NA,TRBV19,TRBJ1-2,few,CASSTDRTPPLYPF,TGTGCCAGTAGCACCGACAGGACCCCCCCTCTCTACCCCTTC
NA,TRBV27,TRBJ1-6,few,CASSLSGRKSSYNSPLHF,TGTGCCAGCAGTTTATCGGGGCGGAAGAGCTCCTATAATTCACCCCTCCACTTT
TRBD1,TRBV10-1,TRBJ2-5,NA,CASSEVTGSLRRETQYF,TGCGCCAGCAGTGAGGTGACAGGGTCCCTTCGCCGAGAGACCCAGTACTTC
NA,TRBV27,TRBJ1-1,NA,CASSLRTPVGTEAFF,TGTGCCAGCAGTTTAAGGACTCCGGTTGGCACTGAAGCTTTCTTT
NA,TRBV19,TRBJ1-3,NA,CASSIFGRGGSGNTIYF,TGTGCCAGTAGTATTTTTGGTAGAGGCGGCTCTGGAAACACCATATATTTT
NA,TRBV7-9,TRBJ1-2,once,CASSLGGQIYGYTF,TGTGCCAGCAGCTTAGGTGGGCAGATCTATGGCTACACCTTC
TRBD1,TRBV7-9,TRBJ1-6,NA,CASSGMGQGLIPLHF,TGTGCCAGCAGCGGTATGGGACAGGGCCTGATACCCCTCCACTTT
TRBD1,TRBV10-2,TRBJ2-3,few,CASSDWTLRGPSTDTQYF,TGCGCCAGCAGTGATTGGACCCTGAGGGGGCCTTCCACAGATACGCAGTATTTT
TRBD1,TRBV19,TRBJ2-7,NA,CASSGLATRDRGTVYEQYF,TGTGCCAGTAGTGGCCTGGCTACTCGGGACAGGGGTACGGTCTACGAGCAGTACTTC
TRBD1,TRBV27,TRBJ1-1,few,CASSLDRGRTEAFF,TGTGCCAGCAGTTTGGACAGGGGGCGCACTGAAGCTTTCTTT
TRBD1,TRBV18,TRBJ2-7,once,CASSPAGQGSSLDYEQYF,TGTGCCAGCTCACCAGCGGGACAGGGTTCTTCGCTCGACTACGAGCAGTACTTC
NA,TRBV5-6,TRBJ2-7,NA,CASSLVGEWYEQYF,TGTGCCAGCAGCTTGGTCGGGGAGTGGTACGAGCAGTACTTC
TRBD1,TRBV6-1,TRBJ2-7,few,CASTGRSGQSYEQYF,TGTGCCAGCACCGGACGCTCGGGACAGTCCTACGAGCAGTACTTC
TRBD2,TRBV19,TRBJ2-3,NA,CASSISTSGGITSTDTQYF,TGTGCCAGTAGTATTAGTACTAGCGGGGGCATTACTAGCACAGATACGCAGTATTTT
NA,TRBV27,TRBJ2-7,once,CASSLGPYTYEQYF,TGTGCCAGCAGTTTGGGGCCTTACACTTACGAGCAGTACTTC
NA,TRBV6-5,TRBJ2-1,NA,CASNPAESYNEQFF,TGTGCCAGCAACCCAGCGGAATCCTACAATGAGCAGTTCTTC
TRBD1,TRBV6-4,TRBJ2-7,NA,CASSGVRDSRLPVAYEQYF,TGTGCCAGCAGCGGTGTCCGGGACAGCCGCCTACCTGTGGCCTACGAGCAGTACTTC
TRBD1,TRBV6-5,TRBJ1-5,few,CASSYSRKTGNQPQHF,TGTGCCAGCAGTTACTCCCGGAAGACAGGGAATCAGCCCCAGCATTTT
TRBD1,TRBV19,TRBJ1-2,NA,CASMGTASFYGYTF,TGTGCCAGTATGGGGACAGCATCTTTCTATGGCTACACCTTC
TRBD2,TRBV28,TRBJ2-7,NA,CASSVWTSGREFPEQYF,TGTGCCAGCAGTGTATGGACTAGCGGGAGAGAGTTTCCCGAGCAGTACTTC
NA,TRBV2,TRBJ2-4,NA,CASSQQGLGDIQYF,TGTGCCAGCAGTCAACAGGGATTAGGAGACATTCAGTACTTC
TRBD2,TRBV7-2,TRBJ2-7,NA,CASSSLGGGYEQYF,TGTGCCAGCAGCTCCCTTGGGGGGGGCTACGAGCAGTACTTC
TRBD1,TRBV6-6,TRBJ2-7,few,CASSATGQGAREQYF,TGTGCCAGCAGTGCTACGGGACAGGGGGCTCGGGAGCAGTACTTC
TRBD1,TRBV9,TRBJ2-7,NA,CASSGGSGTGGYEQYF,TGTGCCAGCAGCGGGGGCTCCGGGACAGGGGGTTACGAGCAGTACTTC
TRBD1,TRBV29-1,TRBJ2-7,few,CSVGDRSYEQYF,TGCAGCGTCGGGGACAGATCCTACGAGCAGTACTTC
TRBD1,TRBV4-1,TRBJ1-4,once,CASSLINLRDRAEKLFF,TGCGCCAGCAGCCTAATCAACCTTCGGGACAGGGCTGAAAAACTGTTTTTT
TRBD2,TRBV9,TRBJ2-3,NA,CASSVYSGGAPDTQYF,TGTGCCAGCAGCGTTTATAGCGGGGGGGCCCCAGATACGCAGTATTTT
NA,TRBV19,TRBJ2-5,NA,CASSDKTGRETQYF,TGTGCCAGTAGCGATAAGACAGGGAGGGAGACCCAGTACTTC
NA,TRBV30,TRBJ2-2,once,CAWRPGYTGELFF,TGTGCCTGGAGGCCAGGGTACACCGGGGAGCTGTTTTTT
TRBD1,TRBV9,TRBJ1-2,few,CASSSTGGANYGYTF,TGTGCCAGCAGCTCGACAGGGGGTGCCAACTATGGCTACACCTTC
TRBD1,TRBV19,TRBJ1-2,NA,CASMFLGSGQLNYGYTF,TGTGCCAGTATGTTTCTCGGCTCGGGACAGCTCAACTATGGCTACACCTTC
TRBD1,TRBV6-1,TRBJ1-4,NA,CASRDRGTNEKLFF,TGTGCCAGCAGGGACAGGGGGACTAATGAAAAACTGTTTTTT
TRBD2,TRBV11-3,TRBJ2-3,NA,CASTPLPSSGLTDTQYF,TGTGCCAGCACCCCTCTCCCCTCTAGCGGACTAACAGATACGCAGTATTTT
NA,TRBV7-8,TRBJ1-6,once,CASSPVGGASSYNSPLHF,TGTGCCAGCAGCCCAGTTGGGGGGGCAAGCTCCTATAATTCCCCCCTCCACTTT
TRBD2,TRBV2,TRBJ2-7,NA,CASSEMTSGSYEQYF,TGTGCCAGCAGTGAAATGACTAGCGGTTCGTACGAGCAGTACTTC
TRBD1,TRBV11-3,TRBJ1-1,many,CASTGQGAGNTEAFF,TGTGCCAGCACCGGACAGGGGGCAGGTAACACTGAAGCTTTCTTT
NA,TRBV28,TRBJ2-7,NA,CASMRQLGPYEQYF,TGTGCCAGCATGAGACAGCTAGGACCCTACGAGCAGTACTTC
NA,TRBV6-1,TRBJ1-1,NA,CASSEGWETEAFF,TGTGCCAGCAGTGAAGGATGGGAGACTGAAGCTTTCTTT
TRBD1,TRBV10-3,TRBJ2-7,NA,CAISETGQGSREQYF,TGTGCCATCAGTGAGACGGGACAGGGGAGTCGCGAGCAGTACTTC
TRBD1,TRBV6-5,TRBJ2-7,NA,CASREQGKYDEQYF,TGTGCCAGCAGGGAACAGGGGAAGTATGACGAGCAGTACTTC
TRBD2,TRBV28,TRBJ2-4,NA,CASRDLAGLAKNIQYF,TGTGCCAGCAGGGACCTAGCGGGGCTAGCCAAAAACATTCAGTACTTC
TRBD2,TRBV9,TRBJ2-5,NA,CASSASREGDGKEQYF,TGTGCCAGCAGCGCCTCGCGGGAGGGGGATGGGAAAGAGCAGTACTTC
NA,TRBV7-9,TRBJ1-6,NA,CASSLVGGTSYNSPLHF,TGTGCCAGCAGCTTAGTAGGCGGGACGTCTTATAATTCACCCCTCCACTTT
TRBD1,TRBV6-5,TRBJ2-1,NA,CASSTYRTGGSEQFF,TGTGCCAGCAGTACTTACCGGACAGGGGGCAGTGAGCAGTTCTTC
TRBD2,TRBV27,TRBJ2-1,NA,CASSPGLAGGIIFEQSYNEQFF,TGTGCCAGCAGTCCAGGACTAGCGGGGGGGATAATATTCGAACAATCCTACAATGAGCAGTTCTTC